This T cell receptor beta chain appears in the sequencing data of a study of control samples from healthy donors and cancer patients. CDR3 size: 15 residues. Germline values: CDR1 MRHNA, CDR2 SNTAGT. V was clipped by 5 bases and J by 5 bases; unmatched bases: 5. TCRdb keeps only in-frame clones here, not all; method: immunoSEQ multiplex PCR. The sample has roughly 170,000 clones, 85% to 95% seen once. This receptor was identified in a man between 18 and 29 years old in good health. Sequenced input: blood. The rearrangement joins TRBV6-4 to TRBJ2-1; TRBD2 agrees at 11 bases. CDR3 DNA: TGTGCCAGCAGTCGAACACTAGCGGGGGACAATGAGCAGTTCTTC. The encoded protein is CASSRTLAGDNEQFF.